This T cell receptor (beta chain) was found in a study of OX40 agonist ivuxolimab in advanced cancers. General observations from the study: In the 0.1-3.0 mg/kg groups, partial responders showed among the lowest expansion.

Repertoires were generated with immunoSEQ multiplex PCR, while TCRdb's copy carries only in-frame clones and drops some. The profile shows some 57,000 clones, about nine tenths of them singletons. Comments on this clone: The antigen is not known.

The input for sequencing was CD4+ or CD8+ T cells sorted from blood, taken in a trial of the OX40 agonist ivuxolimab. The sequence was obtained from an adult with an advanced solid tumor such as melanoma, head and neck, liver or kidney cancer.

Here the CDR3 DNA reads TGCGCCAGCAGCACCACAGGGTTTGCTGGAAACACCATATATTTT. As protein: CASSTTGFAGNTIYF. The V and J genes are TRBV5-1 and TRBJ1-3; weak D call: TRBD1 (6 bases). The V and J ends lost 4 bases and 2 bases respectively, with 13 bases between them. CDR1 and CDR2 from the germline V gene are SGHRS and YFSETQ. The CDR3 runs 15 residues.